A selection of T cell receptor beta chains follows, all from one sample in a study of shared T cell receptors in the human thymus. Assay: immunoSEQ multiplex PCR; the TCRdb copy retains only in-frame clones and omits some. This table holds about 380,000 clones, approximately 95% found once. The sequenced sample consisted of thymocytes. The receptors originated from a human donor. Both conserved end residues are part of each CDR3. D genes are given only for firm matches. Size values are once, few and many counts, or a class for expanded clones, and some rows have none.

clone_size,v_call,j_call,cdr3_length,d_call,cdr3_nt,cdr3_aa
NA,TRBV30,TRBJ1-1,12,NA,TGTGCCTGGAGCCTTGGCAGGTTTGAAGCTTTCTTT,CAWSLGRFEAFF
NA,TRBV5-6,TRBJ2-7,14,NA,TGTGCCAGCAGCTTGGGCGGGACGGCCTACGAGCAGTACTTC,CASSLGGTAYEQYF
NA,TRBV27,TRBJ2-7,13,NA,TGTGCCAGCAGTTTATCCGGCCCCTACGAGCAGTACTTC,CASSLSGPYEQYF
NA,TRBV19,TRBJ1-5,15,NA,TGTGCCAGTAGTACCCGAAAGCGGAGCAATCAGCCCCAGCATTTT,CASSTRKRSNQPQHF
NA,TRBV6-1,TRBJ2-7,15,TRBD2,TGTGCCAGCAGTCCATTGGGCGGGAGGTTCTACGAGCAGTACTTC,CASSPLGGRFYEQYF
NA,TRBV6-6,TRBJ1-2,13,NA,TGTGCCAGCAGTTACCGGGCCGACTATGGCTACACCTTC,CASSYRADYGYTF
NA,TRBV14,TRBJ2-3,16,TRBD1,TGTGCCAGCAGCGAACCGGGACAGGGGGCTGCAGATACGCAGTATTTT,CASSEPGQGAADTQYF
NA,TRBV28,TRBJ1-3,17,NA,TGTGCCAGCAGTTTTGAAACGACTCCGAGCTCTGGAAACACCATATATTTT,CASSFETTPSSGNTIYF
NA,TRBV10-3,TRBJ2-3,16,TRBD2,TGTGCCATCAGTGACGGCGGGAGGGGCAGCACAGATACGCAGTATTTT,CAISDGGRGSTDTQYF
NA,TRBV9,TRBJ2-1,16,TRBD2,TGTGCCAGCGCTCCCCGAGGCGGGAGGCCACCCAATGAGCAGTTCTTC,CASAPRGGRPPNEQFF
few,TRBV29-1,TRBJ1-1,15,NA,TGCAGCGTTGAAGATACTACTCCGTCTAACACTGAAGCTTTCTTT,CSVEDTTPSNTEAFF
few,TRBV28,TRBJ1-1,16,NA,TGTGCCAGCAGTTTATTCCCAGGGGTTAGGAGCACTGAAGCTTTCTTT,CASSLFPGVRSTEAFF
NA,TRBV25-1,TRBJ2-1,15,TRBD2,TGTGCCAGCAGTGAACTAGCGGGAAGTTACAATGAGCAGTTCTTC,CASSELAGSYNEQFF
NA,TRBV4-1,TRBJ1-2,14,NA,TGCGCCAGCAGCCACGCGAGGTCAAACTATGGCTACACCTTC,CASSHARSNYGYTF